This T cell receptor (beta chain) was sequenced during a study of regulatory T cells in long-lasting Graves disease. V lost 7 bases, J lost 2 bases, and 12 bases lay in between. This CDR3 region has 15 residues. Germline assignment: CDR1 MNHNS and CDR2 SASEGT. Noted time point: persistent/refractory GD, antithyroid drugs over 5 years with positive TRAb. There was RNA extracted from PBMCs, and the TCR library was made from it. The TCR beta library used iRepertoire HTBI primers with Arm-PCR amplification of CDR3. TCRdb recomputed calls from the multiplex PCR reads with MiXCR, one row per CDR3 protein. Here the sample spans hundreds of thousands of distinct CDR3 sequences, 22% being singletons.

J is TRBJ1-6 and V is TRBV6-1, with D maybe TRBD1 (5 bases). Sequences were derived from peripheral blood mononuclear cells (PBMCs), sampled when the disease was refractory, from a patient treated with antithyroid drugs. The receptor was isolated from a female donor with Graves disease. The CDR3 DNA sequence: TGTGCCAGCACCAAGGAGACAGCCTATAATTCACCCCTCCACTTT. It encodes CASTKETAYNSPLHF.